Listed below are T cell receptor beta chains from one sample, sequenced in a study of radiotherapy plus CTLA-4 blockade in lung cancer. The table came from immunoSEQ multiplex PCR; TCRdb's copy has only in-frame clones and leaves some out. This table holds tens of thousands of clones, roughly 79% found once. Sequenced here: peripheral blood, sampled from a patient treated with radiotherapy plus ipilimumab. These receptors were taken from a human donor with non-small cell lung cancer whose response to radiotherapy plus ipilimumab could not be evaluated. Some clones in this sample may be carry-over from other donors' samples. The CDR3 runs from the conserved cysteine through the conserved F or W. Fields, in order: clone size, V gene, D gene, J gene, CDR3 protein, CDR3 DNA. A D gene is named only where the DNA matches it firmly. Only part of the rows carry a size: once, few, many, or a class if the clone is expanded.

-	TRBV6-5	-	TRBJ1-5	CASRRDNYSNQPQHF	TGTGCCAGCAGGAGGGACAACTATAGCAATCAGCCCCAGCATTTT
-	TRBV2	-	TRBJ2-7	CASSEAREQYF	TGTGCCAGCAGTGAAGCGCGCGAGCAGTACTTC
-	TRBV2	TRBD1	TRBJ1-4	CASSPGQGAKLFF	TGTGCCAGCAGTCCCGGACAGGGAGCAAAACTGTTTTTT
-	TRBV10-2	-	TRBJ2-2	CASSESGRNTGELFF	TGCGCCAGCAGTGAGTCTGGCAGGAACACCGGGGAGCTGTTTTTT
-	TRBV29-1	TRBD2	TRBJ2-5	CSVELAGGPRETQYF	TGCAGCGTTGAACTAGCGGGGGGGCCGAGGGAGACCCAGTACTTC
-	TRBV7-2	TRBD1	TRBJ1-2	CASSTHRGDGYTF	TGTGCCAGCAGCACTCACAGGGGCGATGGCTACACCTTC
-	TRBV7-2	TRBD2	TRBJ2-1	CASSLGLAGGQFF	TGTGCCAGCAGCTTAGGACTAGCGGGGGGCCAGTTCTTC
-	TRBV28	TRBD2	TRBJ2-7	CASSLLGLAGGHYEQYF	TGTGCCAGCAGTTTACTCGGACTAGCGGGGGGACACTACGAGCAGTACTTC
-	TRBV19	TRBD1	TRBJ2-2	CASSILDRGPGELFF	TGTGCCAGTAGTATCCTAGACAGGGGGCCCGGGGAGCTGTTTTTT
-	TRBV28	TRBD1	TRBJ2-7	CASNTQGAYEQYF	TGTGCCAGCAACACCCAGGGGGCATACGAGCAGTACTTC
-	TRBV6-6	-	TRBJ2-1	CASSYSAGALYNEQFF	TGTGCCAGCAGTTACTCGGCAGGGGCCCTTTACAATGAGCAGTTCTTC
-	TRBV7-9	TRBD1	TRBJ1-2	CASSPRDRVGYGYTF	TGTGCCAGCAGCCCTCGGGACAGGGTGGGCTATGGCTACACCTTC
-	TRBV25-1	-	TRBJ2-3	CASSESGVYTDTQYF	TGTGCCAGCAGTGAATCAGGGGTTTACACAGATACGCAGTATTTT
-	TRBV6-1	TRBD2	TRBJ2-3	CASVSSGGFTDTQYF	TGTGCCAGCGTCTCTAGCGGGGGGTTCACAGATACGCAGTATTTT
-	TRBV5-1	TRBD1	TRBJ2-2	CASSSRTGGDGELFF	TGCGCCAGCAGCTCCAGGACAGGGGGGGACGGGGAGCTGTTTTTT
few	TRBV9	-	TRBJ1-1	CASGAPWGSEAFF	TGTGCCAGCGGGGCCCCCTGGGGAAGTGAAGCTTTCTTT
-	TRBV6-5	-	TRBJ2-3	CASSLQGIRTDTQYF	TGTGCCAGCAGTTTGCAGGGAATCCGCACAGATACGCAGTATTTT
-	TRBV5-1	-	TRBJ2-7	CASSLAVAGEQYF	TGCGCCAGCAGCTTGGCCGTGGCGGGCGAGCAGTACTTC
-	TRBV4-3	-	TRBJ1-1	CASSQARGGPAFF	TGCGCCAGCAGCCAAGCCAGGGGCGGACCCGCTTTCTTT
-	TRBV27	-	TRBJ2-3	CASSPRAHTDTQYF	TGTGCCAGCAGTCCGCGGGCCCACACAGATACGCAGTATTTT
-	TRBV5-1	TRBD1	TRBJ2-4	CASSEITGENIQYF	TGCGCCAGCAGCGAAATTACAGGGGAAAACATTCAGTACTTC